This T cell receptor (beta chain) was captured in a study of T cells after yellow fever vaccination. Study results and limitations: In FACS-sorted repertoires, abundant clonotypes from the bulk population could appear as contaminants. Most clones from primary vaccination were detected again post-booster (96% CD4, 88% CD8). Shared CD4/CD8 clonotypes were a small share, likely from convergent recombination.

For TCR, cDNA came from 5'RACE template switching, which added a universal primer site and UMIs. Each CDR3 protein gets one entry after TCRdb re-called the 5' RACE reads with MiXCR. This sample has 400,000 to 650,000 distinct CDR3 sequences; about a fifth occur once, and the top ten carry approximately 16%. This clonotype was counted ten times or more. Its antigen is undetermined. The V end lost 4 bases, the J end lost 2 bases, and 11 bases lay between the germline ends. The V gene's germline CDR1 is LGHDT and CDR2 YNNKEL (reference sequence). The length of the CDR3 is 14 residues. The clonotype comes from a man aged 18-30 years who received the YFV17D yellow fever vaccine. The gene calls are TRBV3-1 and TRBJ2-5; D might be TRBD1 (6 bases). Sequencing was performed on PBMCs, taken 21 days after the first yellow fever vaccination. In nucleotides, the CDR3 is TGTGCCAGCAGCCTCGGGACACATCAAGAGACCCAGTACTTC. This codes for CASSLGTHQETQYF.